These 14 T cell receptor beta chains were sequenced from one sample in a study of T cell clonality in common variable immunodeficiency. Repertoires were generated with immunoSEQ multiplex PCR, while TCRdb's copy carries only in-frame clones and drops some. The sample was found to contain fewer than 75,000 clones, and every one recurs. The sequencing sample was made of peripheral blood mononuclear cells. These receptors all come from a person aged 18 to 75 in good health.

This clone showed up many times. The DNA ends 3 residues before the CDR3 does, and the rest of the CDR3 is filled in from the germline J gene. The chain has TRBV7-9 and TRBJ2-1; no firm D call. Deletions cut 1 base from V and 4 bases from J, with 5 bases between. Germline V gene data show CDR1 as SEHNR and CDR2 as FQNEAQ (reference sequence). The CDR3 contains 13 residues. CDR3 residues: CASSLGLYNEQFF. The part of the CDR3 DNA that was read is TGTGCCAGCAGCTTAGGGCTGTACAATGAG.

This clone has at least ten counts. The read terminates 3 residues ahead of where the CDR3 ends, so the germline J gene completes it. The chain carries TRBV6-4 and TRBJ1-1, with unresolved D. V was clipped by 6 bases and J by 5 bases, with 13 bases between them. CDR3 length equals 13 residues. Germline values: CDR1 MRHNA, CDR2 SNTAGT. Here the CDR3 reads CASSLDAGTEAFF. The sequenced CDR3 bases are TGTGCCAGCAGCCTGGATGCGGGGACTGAA.

This clone came up many times. The read terminates 3 residues before the CDR3 end, so the remaining end is supplied by the germline J gene. The J gene is TRBJ1-2, the V gene TRBV6-2 or TRBV6-3, with 7 bases matching TRBD1. After removal of 4 bases from V and 2 bases from J, the junction contained 10 bases not matched to a gene. The CDR3 runs to 16 residues. Germline CDR1 and CDR2: MNHEY and SVGEGT. CDR3 DNA (partial): TGTGCCAGCAGTTGGCGGGTGAGAGGGGGCAACTATGGC. The encoded protein is CASSWRVRGGNYG. Given in full, the CDR3 is CASSWRVRGGNYGYTF.

This clone appeared many times. The read falls 3 residues short of the CDR3 end, and the missing part is taken from the germline J gene. The rearrangement joins TRBV4-1 to TRBJ2-2; possible D gene TRBD1, 7 bases. V was cut by 1 base and J by 8 bases, with 14 bases left in between. Germline CDR1 reads MGHRA; CDR2 reads YSYEKL. This CDR3 is built from 15 residues. CDR3 protein: CASSQGGRGEGELFF. The covered CDR3 bases are TGCGCCAGCAGCCAAGGCGGCAGGGGGGAGGGGGAG.

This clone has a count of ten or more. The read finishes 3 residues shy of the CDR3 end, and the germline J gene is used to complete it. The chain links TRBV20-1 to TRBJ2-5; TRBD2 is a possible D gene (6 bases). CDR3 length equals 15 residues. Trimming removed 3 bases at V and 0 bases at J, with 14 bases between. CDR1 DFQATT and CDR2 SNEGSKA come from the germline V gene (reference sequence). The CDR3 here is CSASGLGGDQETQYF. Incomplete CDR3 DNA: TGCAGTGCTAGTGGGCTGGGCGGGGACCAAGAGACC.

Many counts were recorded for this clone. The read halts 3 residues ahead of the CDR3 end, with the missing end drawn from the germline J gene. The gene calls are TRBV2 and TRBJ1-4, with 7 bases aligning to TRBD1. There are 13 residues in the CDR3. Germline-derived CDR1 and CDR2 are SNHLY and FYNNEI. With V trimmed by 10 bases and J by 8 bases, 10 bases remained unmatched. The chain's CDR3 is CATQTGEGEKLFF. The CDR3 DNA, read in part, is TGTGCCACCCAAACAGGGGAGGGCGAAAAA.

This clone was counted ten times or more. The CDR3 end falls 3 residues outside the read, so it is completed with the germline J gene. V usage is TRBV7-8 and J usage is TRBJ2-1, with TRBD2 as a possible D gene (5 bases). The CDR3 has 15 amino acids. Germline V gene sequence: CDR1 SGHVS, CDR2 FQNEAQ. V shed 7 bases and J shed 7 bases, with 20 bases lying between them. CDR3 residues: CASTVPGLPFNEQFF. Partial CDR3 DNA: TGTGCCAGCACGGTCCCTGGACTCCCGTTTAATGAG.

As regards this clone: From the germline J gene comes the end of the CDR3, since the read stops 3 residues before it. The V gene is TRBV18, the J gene TRBJ1-1, with TRBD1 as a possible D gene (5 bases). This CDR3 has 14 amino acids. CDR1 is KGHSH and CDR2 is LQKENI in the germline V gene. Between the trimmed V and J ends, which lost 7 bases and 4 bases, there was a span of 16 bases. The CDR3 DNA, read in part, is TGTGCCAGCTACTCGGGGGTTACTGGCACTGAA. Its translation is CASYSGVTGTE. From start to end, the CDR3 is CASYSGVTGTEAFF. Combining the CDR3 with reference TRBV18 and TRBJ1-1 gives the whole variable domain NAGVMQNPRHLVRRRGQEARLRCSPMKGHSHVYWYRQLPEEGLKFMVYLQKENIIDESGMPKERFSAEFPKEGPSILRIQQVVRGDSAAYFCASYSGVTGTEAFFGQGTRLTVV.

This clone was observed at least ten times. The CDR3 end is not reached by the read, which stops 3 residues before it; the germline J gene fills it in. The chain employs TRBV5-5 and TRBJ1-2; no definite D call. V lost 2 bases and J 5 bases, leaving 16 bases between the germline ends. Germline V gene sequence: CDR1 SGHKS, CDR2 YYEKEE (reference sequence). The CDR3 has 15 residues. The sequenced CDR3 bases are TGTGCCAGCAGCTTTTTGACAACGGTCCCTTATGGC. It codes for CASSFLTTVPYG. Given in full, the CDR3 is CASSFLTTVPYGYTF.

Many counts were recorded for this clone. The CDR3 goes on 3 residues after the read ends, and that part is filled in from the germline J gene. J is TRBJ2-7 and V is TRBV4-2; possible D gene TRBD2, 5 bases. CDR3 size: 15 residues. The germline V gene encodes CDR1 LGHNA and CDR2 YNFKEQ. V was cut by 4 bases and J by 0 bases, with 13 bases left in between. The CDR3 sequence is CASSLDSETSYEQYF. Incomplete CDR3 DNA: TGTGCCAGCAGCCTCGATAGCGAGACCTCCTACGAG.

The table lists this clone with many counts. The read halts 3 residues ahead of the CDR3 end, with the missing end drawn from the germline J gene. The gene calls are TRBV3-1 (or the pseudogene TRBV3-2) and TRBJ2-3; 11 bases agree with TRBD2. CDR1 is LGHDT and CDR2 is YNNKEL in the germline V gene (reference sequence). The V and J ends lost 4 bases and 4 bases, in that order; junction bases with no gene match: 13. The length of the CDR3 is 18 residues. Incomplete CDR3 DNA: TGTGCCAGCAGCCCGGAAACTTCTAGCGGGAGGTTCCCAGATACG. Its protein is CASSPETSSGRFPDT. Given in full, the CDR3 is CASSPETSSGRFPDTQYF.

This clone showed up many times. The read comes to an end 3 residues before the CDR3 does, leaving the germline J gene to fill in the end. The chain couples TRBV20-1 to TRBJ1-4, with TRBD1 identical over 7 bases. This CDR3 is built from 14 residues. Per germline, CDR1 DFQATT and CDR2 SNEGSKA (reference sequence). V gave up 6 bases and J gave up 6 bases; unmatched junction bases: 10. The sequenced CDR3 bases are TGCAGTGCCGGTCCAGGGGGTTCCTATGAAAAA. This gives the protein CSAGPGGSYEK. The full CDR3 reads CSAGPGGSYEKLFF.

This clone was counted at least ten times. This chain's CDR3 is CASSFDRGYEQYF. The covered CDR3 bases are TGTGCCAGCAGTTTTGACCGGGGCTACGAG. The rearrangement links TRBV12-3 or TRBV12-4 to TRBJ2-7; tentative D call: TRBD2 (5 bases). The read stops 3 residues short of the end of the CDR3; the missing end is completed from the germline J gene. The CDR3 contains 13 residues. Trimming removed 3 bases from V and 3 bases from J, with 9 bases in between.

This clone was seen many times. CDR3 region: CSASPLAGVGYEQYF. The CDR3 DNA, read in part, is TGCAGTGCTAGTCCTCTAGCGGGAGTGGGTTACGAG. The chain couples TRBV20-1 to TRBJ2-7, with 10 bases identical to TRBD2. The read stops 3 residues short of the end of the CDR3; the missing end is completed from the germline J gene. Germline V gene lookup returns CDR1 DFQATT and CDR2 SNEGSKA (reference sequence). The CDR3 spans 15 residues. The V and J ends lost 3 bases and 4 bases, in that order; junction bases with no gene match: 9.